The 21 T cell receptor beta chains reported below all come from one sample, sequenced in a study of T cell responses to AZD1222 COVID-19 vaccine. Sequenced by immunoSEQ multiplex PCR; TCRdb stores in-frame clones only, minus some. The sample carries 180,000 or so clones, around nine tenths recorded once. The sample here was peripheral blood, taken 28 days after the second AZD1222 dose. These receptors were obtained from an adult who received the AZD1222 COVID-19 vaccine.

This chain uses TRBV6-6 with TRBJ1-2; D gene uncertain. V was clipped by 6 bases and J by 2 bases, with 10 bases between them. Germline-derived CDR1 and CDR2 are MNHNY and SVGAGI (reference sequence). The length of the CDR3 is 13 residues. As DNA, the CDR3 is TGTGCCAGCAGGATCACAGAGAACTATGGCTACACCTTC. Residues: CASRITENYGYTF.

The chain couples TRBV4-1 to TRBJ1-5, with TRBD1 as a possible D gene (6 bases). CDR1 and CDR2 from the germline V gene are MGHRA and YSYEKL. The V and J ends lost 1 base and 7 bases respectively, with 17 bases between them. This CDR3 spans 16 amino acids. CDR3 coding DNA: TGCGCCAGCAGCCAAGGAGGGCACAGGGTAAAACAGCCCCAGCATTTT. Amino acids: CASSQGGHRVKQPQHF.

The CDR3 bases are TGTGCCAGCAGTGCAACAGGGGCAACTGAAGCTTTCTTT. Its translation is CASSATGATEAFF. The chain joins TRBV6-4 to TRBJ1-1; 7 nucleotides match TRBD1. The germline V gene has CDR1 MRHNA and CDR2 SNTAGT. The CDR3 runs to 13 residues. J gave up 5 bases and V 4 bases, and 4 bases lay outside the gene matches.

The chain couples TRBV6-5 to TRBJ2-1; 7 nucleotides agree with TRBD2. Germline CDR1 reads MNHEY; CDR2 reads SVGAGI. The CDR3 covers 15 residues. Losses at the gene ends were 6 bases for V and 1 base for J; bases not matched to a gene: 6. CDR3 sequence: CASRPLASSYNEQFF. CDR3 bases: TGTGCCAGCAGGCCACTAGCGTCTTCCTACAATGAGCAGTTCTTC.

This clone has just one count. Other DNA sequences from this sample encode an identical CDR3 as well. The chain has TRBV7-9 and TRBJ1-2; TRBD1 is a possible D gene (5 bases). V lost 2 bases, J lost 7 bases, and 8 bases lay in between. The CDR3 extends over 12 amino acids. From germline, CDR1 is SEHNR and CDR2 FQNEAQ (reference sequence). This chain's CDR3 is CASSLPGGGYTF. As DNA, the CDR3 is TGTGCCAGCAGCTTACCGGGGGGTGGCTACACCTTC.

The chain is built from TRBV7-9 and TRBJ2-2; perhaps TRBD2 as D (5 bases). The germline V gene has CDR1 SEHNR and CDR2 FQNEAQ (reference sequence). Trimming shortened V by 5 bases and J by 4 bases, and 11 bases separated the two germline ends. This CDR3 has 14 residues. The CDR3 loop reads CASSPALATGELFF. The CDR3 DNA is TGTGCCAGCAGCCCGGCCCTAGCCACCGGGGAGCTGTTTTTT.

This clone was detected once. The V gene is TRBV14, the J gene TRBJ2-5, with 9 bases aligning to TRBD1. The junction had 24 bases not matched to a gene; V was cut back by 0 bases and J by 7 bases. The CDR3 spans 21 residues. CDR1 and CDR2 from the germline V gene are SGHDN and FVKESK. The CDR3 region has the DNA TGTGCCAGCAGCCAAGAAACATCGGGACAGGGTGTGGGAAAACGAGTGGGGACCCAGTACTTC. Translation gives CASSQETSGQGVGKRVGTQYF.

This chain joins TRBV27 and TRBJ1-2, with D perhaps TRBD1 (5 bases). The V end was cut by 3 bases, the J end by 4 bases, with 12 bases between. The CDR3 extends over 14 amino acids. Germline values: CDR1 MNHEY, CDR2 SMNVEV (reference sequence). In DNA form, the CDR3 reads TGTGCCAGCAGTTTTAGACAGCCAAGCTATGGCTACACCTTC. Protein product: CASSFRQPSYGYTF.

This chain links TRBV4-2 with TRBJ1-1; the D is unclear. Germline V gives CDR1 LGHNA, CDR2 YNFKEQ. Trimming removed 0 bases from V and 8 bases from J, with 16 bases in between. This CDR3 contains 15 residues. CDR3 sequence: CASSQDSLGRNEAFF. The DNA for the CDR3 is TGTGCCAGCAGCCAAGATTCTTTGGGCAGAAACGAAGCTTTCTTT.

Regarding this clone: Other DNA sequences in this specimen translate into the identical CDR3. The chain has TRBV5-6 and TRBJ1-5; D call uncertain. This CDR3 contains 14 residues. In germline, CDR1 is SGHDT, CDR2 YYEEEE. V was shortened by 0 bases and J by 0 bases, with 4 bases between the two germline ends. This CDR3 is CASSLGLSNQPQHF. CDR3 nucleotides: TGTGCCAGCAGCTTGGGCCTTAGCAATCAGCCCCAGCATTTT.

The rearrangement uses TRBV7-2 and TRBJ2-6; no clear D. The germline V and J ends were trimmed by 1 base and 1 base, with 5 bases remaining between them. CDR3 length: 15 amino acids. Germline CDR1 is SGHTA and CDR2 is FQGNSA. CDR3 DNA sequence: TGTGCCAGCAGCTTAGACTTATCTGGGGCCAACGTCCTGACTTTC. Translated: CASSLDLSGANVLTF.

The CDR3 is CASSSPGGAHTEAFF. The CDR3 DNA is TGTGCCAGCAGTTCCCCTGGGGGGGCGCATACTGAAGCTTTCTTT. The genes are TRBV28 and TRBJ1-1; TRBD1 is a possible D gene (6 bases). CDR3 size: 15 residues. Trimming took off 4 bases at V and 5 bases at J, with 17 bases between the two ends. The germline CDR1 and CDR2 sequences are MDHEN and SYDVKM.

The J gene is TRBJ1-6, the V gene TRBV5-5; no firm D call. The CDR3 is 20 residues long. CDR1 is SGHKS, CDR2 YYEKEE, per germline (reference sequence). V gave up 1 base and J gave up 1 base, with 21 bases separating them. Here the CDR3 DNA reads TGTGCCAGCAGCTTGCAAGTACAGCTTTTTGCACGATCCTATAATTCACCCCTCCACTTT. This translates into CASSLQVQLFARSYNSPLHF.

The V call is TRBV11-2, the J call TRBJ2-7; maybe TRBD1 (5 bases). The CDR3 spans 14 residues. Germline V gene sequence: CDR1 SGHAT, CDR2 FQNNGV. Between the trimmed V and J ends, which lost 4 bases and 9 bases, there was a span of 19 bases. CDR3: CASSSIRQSTTQYF. CDR3 nucleotide sequence: TGTGCCAGCAGCTCTATTCGACAGTCTACGACGCAGTACTTC.

The chain joins TRBV11-3 to TRBJ2-5, with unresolved D. CDR1 is SGHNT, CDR2 YENEEA, per germline. V lost 4 bases and J lost 1, with 7 bases in between. The CDR3 spans 13 residues. CDR3 sequence reads: CASSYDSQETQYF. In DNA form, the CDR3 reads TGTGCCAGCAGCTACGACTCCCAAGAGACCCAGTACTTC. The full variable domain, completed using reference TRBV11-3 and TRBJ2-5, is EAGVVQSPRYKIIEKKQPVAFWCNPISGHNTLYWYLQNLGQGPELLIRYENEEAVDDSQLPKDRFSAERLKGVDSTLKIQPAELGDSAVYLCASSYDSQETQYFGPGTRLLVL.

The chain links TRBV19 to TRBJ2-2; no reliable D call. Germline V CDR1 and CDR2: LNHDA, SQIVND (reference sequence). V lost 1 base and J lost 12, with 9 bases in between. The CDR3 sequence is 12 residues long. CDR3 amino acids: CASSIVGGKLFF. In DNA, the CDR3 is TGTGCCAGTAGTATAGTTGGCGGAAAGCTGTTTTTT.

The chain employs TRBV6-1 and TRBJ2-7; the match to TRBD1 covers 8 bases. J lost 6 bases, V lost 1 base, and 11 bases had no gene match. CDR1 and CDR2 (germline): MNHNS, SASEGT. The CDR3 extends over 16 amino acids. The CDR3 region is CASSEGLQGVLPEQYF. In DNA form, the CDR3 reads TGTGCCAGCAGTGAAGGCTTACAGGGGGTCTTACCCGAGCAGTACTTC.

The gene calls are TRBV7-2 and TRBJ1-4; 12 nucleotides line up with TRBD1. The CDR3 is 16 residues long. Germline V gene lookup returns CDR1 SGHTA and CDR2 FQGNSA. After removal of 5 bases from V and 7 bases from J, the junction contained 8 bases not matched to a gene. CDR3 coding DNA: TGTGCCAGCAGCACGGGACAGGGGGCCGTGGGTGAAAAACTGTTTTTT. This gives the protein CASSTGQGAVGEKLFF.

J is TRBJ2-2 and V is TRBV4-3; D ambiguous. CDR3 size: 14 residues. Germline lookup yields CDR1 LGHNA and CDR2 YSLEER. Trimming cost V 0 bases and J 8 bases, with 10 bases left between them. The CDR3 nucleotides are TGCGCCAGCAGCCAAGACTATCTCAGGGGGGAGCTGTTTTTT. The encoded protein is CASSQDYLRGELFF.

J is TRBJ2-1 and V is TRBV5-4; D is possibly TRBD2 (6 bases). Germline assignment: CDR1 SGHNT and CDR2 YYREEE (reference sequence). Deletions cut 0 bases from V and 8 bases from J, with 15 bases between. CDR3 length: 15 amino acids. CDR3 bases: TGTGCCAGCAGCTTGGATCAGCGGAGGGTCGATGAGCAGTTCTTC. This codes for CASSLDQRRVDEQFF.

The chain combines TRBV6-5 with TRBJ1-2, with unresolved D. V was clipped by 6 bases and J by 8 bases, with 19 bases between them. The CDR3 extends over 14 amino acids. Germline V gives CDR1 MNHEY, CDR2 SVGAGI. DNA of the CDR3: TGTGCCAGCAGCCTACCCCCACCGGCTTGGGGCTACACCTTC. Translation gives CASSLPPPAWGYTF.